The following is a T cell receptor beta chain sequence with its context. The V and J ends lost 2 bases and 4 bases respectively, with 16 bases between them. The V gene's germline CDR1 is SGHDT and CDR2 YYEEEE. The CDR3 is made up of 15 amino acids. This entry comes from a study of T cell changes during pregnancy in multiple sclerosis. Profiled with immunoSEQ multiplex PCR; TCRdb holds only in-frame clones, not every one. Of roughly 60,000 clones listed, roughly 90% are singletons. The source material was peripheral blood, sampled in the second trimester of pregnancy. This chain links TRBV5-6 with TRBJ2-7, with D maybe TRBD1 (7 bases). This sequence originates from a female donor with multiple sclerosis, enrolled in a pregnancy study. DNA of the CDR3: TGTGCCAGCAGCTTCATTCAGGGGGGTAATTACGAGCAGTACTTC. This translates into CASSFIQGGNYEQYF. The variable domain in full, with the rest retrieved from reference TRBV5-6 and TRBJ2-7, is DAGVTQSPTHLIKTRGQQVTLRCSPKSGHDTVSWYQQALGQGPQFIFQYYEEEERQRGNFPDRFSGHQFPNYSSELNVNALLLGDSALYLCASSFIQGGNYEQYFGPGTRLTVT.